This T cell receptor beta chain was observed in a study of cytomegalovirus exposure and HLA in healthy donors. The overall study: A subsequent analysis reported that the 120 or so validation repertoires were produced on the same platform that had also been used for the roughly 670 first-cohort repertoires.

The CDR3 runs to 14 residues. After removal of 0 bases from V and 3 bases from J, the junction contained 3 bases not matched to a gene. The germline V gene encodes CDR1 GTSNPN and CDR2 SVGIG (reference sequence). General study results and limits: The majority of TCR sequences were rare, yet some public TCRs appeared in many donors. The tendency of first-cohort TCR clusters to co-occur in the 120 or so validation repertoires emerged from a later analysis. Overall, approximately 180 TCR beta chains were annotated as cytomegalovirus-associated.

On this clone: Its antigen remains unknown.

Sequencing was performed with immunoSEQ multiplex PCR; in TCRdb, only in-frame clones are kept and a portion is missing. Altogether about 360,000 clones are present, 70% to 90% being singletons, with the ten largest covering around 0.8%. This receptor was taken from a young woman in good health and CMV-seronegative. The chain uses TRBV30 and TRBJ1-1; 8 nucleotides line up with TRBD1. Sequenced sample: PBMCs. The CDR3 DNA sequence: TGTGCCTGGAGTGTAGACAGGGGACACACTGAAGCTTTCTTT. Translated, it gives CAWSVDRGHTEAFF.